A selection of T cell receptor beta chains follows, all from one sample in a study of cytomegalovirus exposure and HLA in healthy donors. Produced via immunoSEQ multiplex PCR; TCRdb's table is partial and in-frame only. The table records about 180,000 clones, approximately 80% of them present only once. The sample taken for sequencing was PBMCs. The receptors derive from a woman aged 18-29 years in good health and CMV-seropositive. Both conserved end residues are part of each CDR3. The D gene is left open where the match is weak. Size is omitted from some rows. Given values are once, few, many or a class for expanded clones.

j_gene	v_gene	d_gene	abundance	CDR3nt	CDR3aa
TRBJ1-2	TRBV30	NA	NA	TGTGCCTGCGCGTCGAATGGTAATTGGACTTATGGCTACACCTTC	CACASNGNWTYGYTF
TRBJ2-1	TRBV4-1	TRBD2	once	TGCGCCAGCAGCCCCTATAGCGGGGCCTACAATGAGCAGTTCTTC	CASSPYSGAYNEQFF
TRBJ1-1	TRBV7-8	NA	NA	TGTGCCAGCAGCCTGTTAGGGTGGGGGGGCACTGAAGCTTTCTTT	CASSLLGWGGTEAFF
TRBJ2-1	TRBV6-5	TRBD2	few	TGTGCCAGCAGTGGGACTAGCGGGGGGGACAATGAGCAGTTCTTC	CASSGTSGGDNEQFF
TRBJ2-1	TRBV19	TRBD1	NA	TGTGCCAGTAGACCGGGACAGGGGTTAGATGAGCAGTTCTTC	CASRPGQGLDEQFF
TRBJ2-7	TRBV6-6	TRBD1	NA	TGTGCCAGCAGCGAACATTGGACAGGGGGAACCTACGAGCAGTACTTC	CASSEHWTGGTYEQYF
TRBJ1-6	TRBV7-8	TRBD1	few	TGTGCCAGCAGCTTACAGGGGGCGAATCCTTCACCCCTCCACTTT	CASSLQGANPSPLHF
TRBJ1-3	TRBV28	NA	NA	TGTGCCAGCAGTTTACAACCCAGCTCTGGAAACACCATATATTTT	CASSLQPSSGNTIYF
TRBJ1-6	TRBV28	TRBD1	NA	TGTGCCAGCAGTTTAGTGACAGGGGTCTCACCCCTCCACTTT	CASSLVTGVSPLHF
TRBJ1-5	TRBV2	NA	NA	TGTGCCAGCAGTTGGACATTTTATAGCAATCAGCCCCAGCATTTT	CASSWTFYSNQPQHF
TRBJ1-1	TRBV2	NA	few	TGTGCCAGCACCGACTTGAGCACTGAAGCTTTCTTT	CASTDLSTEAFF
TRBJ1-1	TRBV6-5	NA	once	TGTGCCAGCAGTTACGCCACCAGCGGGGACACTGAAGCTTTCTTT	CASSYATSGDTEAFF
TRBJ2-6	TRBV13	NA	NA	TGTGCCAGCAGCCCGAGAGTAAGCGGGGCCAACGTCCTGACTTTC	CASSPRVSGANVLTF
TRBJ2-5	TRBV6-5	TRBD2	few	TGTGCCAGCGATAGGGAGCGGGGGGGCCGAGAGACCCAGTACTTC	CASDRERGGRETQYF
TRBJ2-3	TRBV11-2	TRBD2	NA	TGTGCCAGCAGCCAAAAACTAGCGGACACAGATACGCAGTATTTT	CASSQKLADTDTQYF
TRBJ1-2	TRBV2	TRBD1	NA	TGTGCCAGCAGCGAACCGGGACAGGGTTTAAGGGGCTACACCTTC	CASSEPGQGLRGYTF
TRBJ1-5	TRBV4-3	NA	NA	TGCGCCAGCAGCCAAGTCCCGGGATGGGCCCAGCATTTT	CASSQVPGWAQHF
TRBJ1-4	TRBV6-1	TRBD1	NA	TGTGCCAGCAGCAAGGGACAGGGGAATGAAAAACTGTTTTTT	CASSKGQGNEKLFF
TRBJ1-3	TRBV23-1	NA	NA	TGCGCCAGCAGTCAATCTATCCGGACAGCTTCTGGAAACACCATATATTTT	CASSQSIRTASGNTIYF
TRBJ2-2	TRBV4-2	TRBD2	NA	TGTGCCAGCAGCCCAAGACTAGCGGGGGGGCCAAACACCGGGGAGCTGTTTTTT	CASSPRLAGGPNTGELFF